The next 12 T cell receptor beta chains were all read from a single sample in a study of Ad26.COV2.S vaccination and SARS-CoV-2 variants. Treatment indicated: roughly 20 received Ad26.COV2.S at low or high dose, single or two shots; 5 received placebo; per-sample allocation not given. Repertoires come from day 63 after the first vaccine or placebo injection. Repertoires were generated with immunoSEQ multiplex PCR, while TCRdb's copy carries only in-frame clones and drops some. The sample gives approximately 500,000 clones, roughly 87% of which show up once; around 13% is in the top ten. Specimen: peripheral blood, collected in a trial of Ad26.COV2.S vaccine versus placebo. All receptors derive from a person between 18 and 60 years old who received the Ad26.COV2.S COVID-19 vaccine or a placebo.

V gene TRBV3-1 (or the pseudogene TRBV3-2) combines with J gene TRBJ2-1; no clear D. Between the trimmed V and J ends, which lost 0 bases and 6 bases, there was a span of 9 bases. The CDR3 runs 14 residues. Germline-derived CDR1 and CDR2 are LGHDT and YNNKEL (reference sequence). The CDR3 region has the DNA TGTGCCAGCAGCCAAGACCCTAAGACCAATGAGCAGTTCTTC. Protein sequence: CASSQDPKTNEQFF.

In this sample, this clone turned up once. This sequence joins TRBV7-2 and TRBJ2-2; 11 nucleotides line up with TRBD2. The V gene end was trimmed by 4 bases and the J gene end by 4 bases; junction bases not matched to a gene: 8. This CDR3 has 17 amino acids. Germline V gives CDR1 SGHTA, CDR2 FQGNSA. The CDR3 DNA follows: TGTGCCAGCAGCTCGCATCCGGGACTAGCGGTCACCGGGGAGCTGTTTTTT. Translation: CASSSHPGLAVTGELFF.

The chain is built from TRBV4-3 and TRBJ1-2; D is perhaps TRBD1 (5 bases). Germline-derived CDR1 and CDR2 are LGHNA and YSLEER. The CDR3 runs to 15 residues. V was pared by 3 bases and J by 3 bases, with 14 bases between. CDR3 bases: TGCGCCAGCAGCCATATCCGGGGCAGGGACTATGGCTACACCTTC. Protein: CASSHIRGRDYGYTF.

The V call is TRBV7-2, the J call TRBJ2-1; TRBD2 agrees at 10 bases. Germline V CDR1 and CDR2: SGHTA, FQGNSA. CDR3 length: 15 residues. The J segment lost 8 bases and the V segment lost 0 bases, leaving 4 bases of the junction unmatched. CDR3 in amino acids: CASSLAGLAPHEQFF. The CDR3 nucleotides read TGTGCCAGCAGCTTAGCGGGACTAGCGCCCCATGAGCAGTTCTTC.

J is TRBJ2-3 and V is TRBV5-4; TRBD2 agrees at 14 bases. This CDR3 has 16 residues. V lost 4 bases, J lost 3 bases, and 4 bases stayed unmatched. Germline V lookup: CDR1 SGHNT, CDR2 YYREEE (reference sequence). The CDR3, as DNA: TGTGCCAGCAGCCACGGACTAGCGGGAGGAACAGATACGCAGTATTTT. The encoded protein is CASSHGLAGGTDTQYF.

This chain's CDR3 is CASSLGQGARVFF. CDR3 coding DNA: TGCGCCAGCAGCTTGGGACAGGGGGCTCGGGTGTTTTTT. The chain recombines TRBV5-1 with TRBJ1-4, with TRBD1 matching 10 bases. The CDR3 runs to 13 residues. J gave up 15 bases and V 0 bases, and 5 bases lay outside the gene matches. Germline loops: CDR1 SGHRS, CDR2 YFSETQ.

The chain links TRBV7-8 to TRBJ2-7; 9 bases line up with TRBD1. J was trimmed by 4 bases and V by 5 bases; bases with no gene match: 6. The CDR3 has 14 residues. Per the germline V gene, CDR1 is SGHVS and CDR2 is FQNEAQ. DNA of the CDR3: TGTGCCAGCAGCACCTGGGGACAGGGTTACGAGCAGTACTTC. This codes for CASSTWGQGYEQYF.

V usage is TRBV6-4 and J usage is TRBJ2-1, with 10 bases identical to TRBD2. J lost 4 bases, V lost 4 bases, and 4 bases had no gene match. The CDR3 sequence is 15 residues long. Germline assignment: CDR1 MRHNA and CDR2 SNTAGT. This chain's CDR3 is CASSASGRGYNEQFF. In DNA form, the CDR3 reads TGTGCCAGCAGTGCCAGCGGGAGGGGTTACAATGAGCAGTTCTTC.

This chain joins TRBV28 and TRBJ2-3, with TRBD2 matching over 7 bases. The V gene's germline CDR1 is MDHEN and CDR2 SYDVKM. The CDR3 runs to 14 residues. V lost 6 bases and J lost 7; bases outside the gene matches: 10. DNA for the CDR3: TGTGCCAGCAGCTCCGGGGGGAGCCAGTATACGCAGTATTTT. Translated, it gives CASSSGGSQYTQYF.

The chain links TRBV28 to TRBJ1-6; no definite D call. The V and J ends lost 7 bases and 8 bases respectively, with 15 bases between them. Germline values: CDR1 MDHEN, CDR2 SYDVKM. The CDR3 extends over 14 amino acids. Written as DNA, the CDR3 is TGTGCCAGCAATAGGGCAGGTGGCGATTCACCCCTCCACTTT. This sequence encodes CASNRAGGDSPLHF.

The rearrangement joins TRBV9 to TRBJ1-6; 9 bases line up with TRBD1. With V trimmed by 4 bases and J by 0 bases, 17 bases remained unmatched. From germline, CDR1 is SGDLS and CDR2 YYNGEE. The CDR3 has 21 residues. CDR3 loop: CASSPDLGGQGTSSYNSPLHF. The CDR3 bases are TGTGCCAGCAGCCCAGACCTTGGAGGACAGGGGACTAGCTCCTATAATTCACCCCTCCACTTT.

This clone has just a few counts. V is TRBV10-2 and J is TRBJ1-6; D not certain. The CDR3 spans 12 residues. CDR1 WSHSY and CDR2 SAAADI come from the germline V gene. With 2 bases removed from V and 7 bases from J, the gap between germline ends came to 3 bases. This CDR3 is CASSEGNSPLHF. CDR3 nucleotides: TGCGCCAGCAGTGAGGGGAATTCACCCCTCCACTTT.